Listed below are T cell receptor beta chains from one sample, sequenced in a study of T cells of healthy individuals. TCRdb used MiXCR to reprocess the 5' RACE reads, holding one entry per CDR3 protein. The sample has 60,000 to 80,000 distinct CDR3 sequences; roughly 15% are singletons. Source of these receptors: a human donor in good health. Each CDR3 is given with its conserved first and last residue. The D gene is left open where the match is weak. Clone size is given for some rows only: seen once, a few or many times, or a class if the clone is expanded.

J: TRBJ2-7
size: many
D: TRBD2
V: TRBV6-5
DNA: TGTGCCAGCAGTTACTCGGAGGGACTAGCGGGGGGATACGAGCAGTACTTC
CDR3: CASSYSEGLAGGYEQYF

J: TRBJ2-7
size: many
D: -
V: TRBV20-1
DNA: TGCAGTGCTACCCCAGGGTCTTCCTACGAGCAGTACTTC
CDR3: CSATPGSSYEQYF

J: TRBJ1-6
size: many
D: TRBD1
V: TRBV10-3
DNA: TGTGCCATCAGTGACCCGGACAGGGATAGCAGTTCACCCCTCCACTTT
CDR3: CAISDPDRDSSSPLHF

J: TRBJ2-5
size: -
D: TRBD2
V: TRBV4-1
DNA: TGCGCCAGCAGCCAGACCGGGACTAGCGAAGGTGGGGCCCAGTACTTC
CDR3: CASSQTGTSEGGAQYF

J: TRBJ1-1
size: -
D: -
V: TRBV5-1
DNA: TGCGCCAGCAGCTGGGACGGGATGAGCACTGAAGCTTTCTTT
CDR3: CASSWDGMSTEAFF

J: TRBJ1-5
size: many
D: -
V: TRBV7-9
DNA: TGTGCCAGCAGCTTAGGGGGCGCAGGTGGTCAGCCCCAGCATTTT
CDR3: CASSLGGAGGQPQHF

J: TRBJ2-4
size: many
D: -
V: TRBV4-1
DNA: TGCGCCAGCAGCCTCTCTTTGCGGTCCAACATTCAGTACTTC
CDR3: CASSLSLRSNIQYF

J: TRBJ2-2
size: -
D: -
V: TRBV7-3
DNA: TGTGCCAGCAGCTTAGGTTCTTTGGGGTACGGGGAGCTGTTTTTT
CDR3: CASSLGSLGYGELFF

J: TRBJ1-2
size: many
D: TRBD1
V: TRBV5-4
DNA: TGTGCCAGCAGCAACCCAGGGACAGCTAACTATGGCTACACCTTC
CDR3: CASSNPGTANYGYTF

J: TRBJ1-6
size: many
D: TRBD1
V: TRBV29-1
DNA: TGCAGCGTTTCAAATACAATGGGACAGGGAATTCAAGCCCTCCACTTT
CDR3: CSVSNTMGQGIQALHF

J: TRBJ2-6
size: -
D: -
V: TRBV7-9
DNA: TGTGCCAGCAGCCCCTTGGACAGCTCTGGGGCCAACGTCCTGACTTTC
CDR3: CASSPLDSSGANVLTF

J: TRBJ1-4
size: -
D: -
V: TRBV24-1
DNA: TGTGCCACCAGTGACAGGGGAGATGAAAAACTGTTTTTT
CDR3: CATSDRGDEKLFF

J: TRBJ2-7
size: -
D: -
V: TRBV3-1
DNA: TGTGCCAGCAGCCAACGAGGGGCGAACGCCTACGAGCAGTACTTC
CDR3: CASSQRGANAYEQYF

J: TRBJ2-7
size: many
D: TRBD2
V: TRBV5-1
DNA: TGCGCCAGCAGTCTGACTAGCGGGGACGAGCAGTACTTC
CDR3: CASSLTSGDEQYF

J: TRBJ2-2
size: many
D: -
V: TRBV5-1
DNA: TGCGCCAGCAGCTGGTACGGGATACCCGGGGAGCTGTTTTTT
CDR3: CASSWYGIPGELFF

J: TRBJ2-5
size: few
D: TRBD1
V: TRBV5-1
DNA: TGCGCCAGCAGCTTGGAAGGGACAGGGGGTGCCCAGTACTTC
CDR3: CASSLEGTGGAQYF

J: TRBJ1-2
size: many
D: TRBD1
V: TRBV5-1
DNA: TGCGCCAGCAGCACAGGACAGGGGAGCTATGGCTACACCTTC
CDR3: CASSTGQGSYGYTF

J: TRBJ1-5
size: many
D: -
V: TRBV4-1
DNA: TGCGCCAGCAGCCAAGTGCCCCAGGGCAATCAGCCCCAGCATTTT
CDR3: CASSQVPQGNQPQHF

J: TRBJ2-5
size: -
D: -
V: TRBV19
DNA: TGTGCCAGTAGTACCCAGGGTGCGATCCAAGAGACCCAGTACTTC
CDR3: CASSTQGAIQETQYF

J: TRBJ2-1
size: many
D: -
V: TRBV6-2/TRBV6-3
DNA: TGTGCCAGCAGTTACCCCGGGTACTCCTACAATGAGCAGTTCTTC
CDR3: CASSYPGYSYNEQFF